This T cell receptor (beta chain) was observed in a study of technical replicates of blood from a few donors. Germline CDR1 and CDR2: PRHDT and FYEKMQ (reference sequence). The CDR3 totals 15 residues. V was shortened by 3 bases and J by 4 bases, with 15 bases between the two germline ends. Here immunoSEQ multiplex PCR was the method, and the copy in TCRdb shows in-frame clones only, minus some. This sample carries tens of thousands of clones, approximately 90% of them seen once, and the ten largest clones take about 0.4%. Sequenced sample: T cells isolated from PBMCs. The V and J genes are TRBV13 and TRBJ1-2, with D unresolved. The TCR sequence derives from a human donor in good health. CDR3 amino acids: CASSLGREAAYGYTF. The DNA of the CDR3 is TGTGCCAGCAGCTTGGGCCGGGAAGCCGCCTATGGCTACACCTTC.